Shown below are 32 T cell receptor beta chains from a single sample sequenced in a study of cytomegalovirus exposure and HLA in healthy donors (dated by TCRdb to between 2016 and 2019). The method behind the library was the immunoSEQ multiplex PCR assay. A mixture of 60 forward primers for TCR Vbeta segments and 13 reverse primers for TCR Jbeta segments was used in the multiplex PCR. Sourced from immuneACCESS, this table was stored by TCRdb with only in-frame sequences that have V and J called. A share of the clones is absent; for the studies checked, an unresolved V gene accounts for under half, and the remainder has no known explanation. The table for this sample lists roughly 160,000 clones; roughly 84% of them were counted only once. 2.5% of the sample goes to the ten largest clones. Sequencing was done on a sample of PBMCs. Receptor source: a man aged 25 to 40 in good health and CMV-seropositive.

The chain has TRBV11-3 and TRBJ2-1; 12 nucleotides line up with TRBD2. The CDR3 runs to 19 residues. CDR1 and CDR2 (germline): SGHNT, YENEEA. Unmatched junction bases numbered 18, after V lost 3 bases and J lost 9 bases. The CDR3 coding sequence is TGTGCCAGCAGCTTTTCTATTGAGGGACTAGCGGGCGACAGGAGTGAGCAGTTCTTC. Translated: CASSFSIEGLAGDRSEQFF.

The rearrangement uses TRBV6-1 and TRBJ1-1; 7 bases fit TRBD1. This CDR3 spans 14 amino acids. The V and J ends lost 1 base and 1 base, in that order; junction bases with no gene match: 0. Germline V gene sequence: CDR1 MNHNS, CDR2 SASEGT. CDR3 residues: CASSEGTGNTEAFF. The CDR3 DNA reads TGTGCCAGCAGTGAAGGGACAGGGAACACTGAAGCTTTCTTT.

The V call is TRBV5-4, the J call TRBJ2-2; D might be TRBD2 (6 bases). Per the germline V gene, CDR1 is SGHNT and CDR2 is YYREEE (reference sequence). The CDR3 consists of 15 residues. Between the trimmed V and J ends, which lost 0 bases and 3 bases, there was a span of 9 bases. For the CDR3, the DNA is TGTGCCAGCAGCTTGGGACTAGGGGACACCGGGGAGCTGTTTTTT. It is translated as CASSLGLGDTGELFF. The complete variable domain, with remaining parts taken from reference TRBV5-4 and TRBJ2-2, reads ETGVTQSPTHLIKTRGQQVTLRCSSQSGHNTVSWYQQALGQGPQFIFQYYREEENGRGNFPPRFSGLQFPNYSSELNVNALELDDSALYLCASSLGLGDTGELFFGEGSRLTVL.

The V gene is TRBV29-1, the J gene TRBJ1-1, with 8 bases that match TRBD1. The V and J ends lost 7 bases and 4 bases, in that order; junction bases with no gene match: 11. Germline V gives CDR1 SQVTM, CDR2 ANQGSEA. This CDR3 comprises 14 residues. The CDR3 reads CSARGGQGATEAFF. The CDR3 DNA sequence: TGCAGCGCACGGGGTGGGCAGGGGGCCACTGAAGCTTTCTTT.

The CDR3 DNA follows: TGCAGCGTTAAAGGGAGGTTGAACACTGAAGCTTTCTTT. It codes for CSVKGRLNTEAFF. The chain is built from TRBV29-1 and TRBJ1-1; no definite D call. Germline V gene sequence: CDR1 SQVTM, CDR2 ANQGSEA. The CDR3 is made up of 13 amino acids. Trimming removed 5 bases at V and 0 bases at J, with 10 bases between.

The V gene is TRBV11-2, the J gene TRBJ2-1, with 7 bases identical to TRBD1. CDR3 length equals 16 residues. Trimming cost V 5 bases and J 3 bases; bases outside gene matches: 10. From germline, CDR1 is SGHAT and CDR2 FQNNGV. The CDR3 here is CASSVSPTGYYNEQFF. Here the CDR3 DNA reads TGTGCCAGCAGCGTATCCCCGACAGGGTACTACAATGAGCAGTTCTTC.

This chain connects TRBV7-2 to TRBJ2-5, with 7 bases lining up with TRBD1. The last part of the DNA fits TRBJ2-7 better; the J call may be wrong. Germline CDR1 and CDR2: SGHTA and FQGNSA. The CDR3 loop spans 15 amino acids. The CDR3 DNA reads as TGTGCCAGCAGCTACACCGGGACAGTCTCCTACGAGCAGTACTTC. This encodes CASSYTGTVSYEQYF.

The CDR3 bases are TGTGCCAGCAGCCCTTGGGGGACTATCACAGATACGCAGTATTTT. Translated: CASSPWGTITDTQYF. This rearrangement joins TRBV7-8 to TRBJ2-3, with 7 bases lining up with TRBD2. From germline, CDR1 is SGHVS and CDR2 FQNEAQ. This CDR3 has 15 residues. Unmatched junction bases numbered 7, after V lost 5 bases and J lost 2 bases.

The chain links TRBV21-1 to TRBJ2-3; TRBD2 is the table's D call, not checked against the DNA. TRBV21-1 is a pseudogene. This CDR3 is built from 18 residues. CDR3 region: CASSNIAGDSSKADTQYF. DNA of the CDR3: TGTGCCAGCAGCAATATAGCGGGAGATAGTAGTAAGGCAGATACGCAGTATTTT.

In DNA, the CDR3 is TGTGCCAGCAGCTTTGAGACTAGCGGGGTCCCCCCAGATACGCAGTATTTT. Translated: CASSFETSGVPPDTQYF. This chain joins TRBV7-2 and TRBJ2-3; 11 bases agree with TRBD2. CDR3 size: 17 residues. Germline-derived CDR1 and CDR2 are SGHTA and FQGNSA. V gave up 3 bases and J gave up 4 bases; unmatched junction bases: 9.

The chain recombines TRBV5-6 with TRBJ2-1; 9 bases line up with TRBD2. Trimming took 4 bases from V and 3 from J; bases not matched to a gene: 8. From germline, CDR1 is SGHDT and CDR2 YYEEEE. This CDR3 contains 16 residues. Here the CDR3 DNA reads TGTGCCAGCAGCCAGACTAGCGGACTTTTCTACAATGAGCAGTTCTTC. It is translated as CASSQTSGLFYNEQFF.

V is TRBV7-3 and J is TRBJ2-5; 10 positions agree with TRBD1. V trimming: 4 bases; J trimming: 5 bases; junction bases outside the gene matches: 10. The CDR3 covers 16 residues. Germline CDR1 and CDR2: SGHTA and FQGTGA. CDR3 in DNA: TGTGCCAGCAGCTCCCCCCGACAGGGGGCCGGGGAGACCCAGTACTTC. Translation: CASSSPRQGAGETQYF.

V is TRBV19 and J is TRBJ1-2; no clear D gene. Trimming removed 6 bases at V and 4 bases at J, with 18 bases between. The CDR3 contains 15 residues. Germline values: CDR1 LNHDA, CDR2 SQIVND (reference sequence). For the CDR3, the DNA is TGTGCCAGTAGGGCCTTAGTTGGGGAGGGCTATGGCTACACCTTC. Its translation: CASRALVGEGYGYTF.

This clone has only a few counts. The rearrangement uses TRBV10-2 and TRBJ2-7, with 9 bases matching TRBD2. The CDR3 is made up of 14 amino acids. Germline trimming cut 7 bases from V and 1 base from J; bases unmatched to any gene: 5. Per the germline V gene, CDR1 is WSHSY and CDR2 is SAAADI. The DNA for the CDR3 is TGCGCCAGCACAATAGCGGGAGCTTCCTACGAGCAGTACTTC. Its protein is CASTIAGASYEQYF.

The chain uses TRBV5-1 and TRBJ2-7; 11 bases map to TRBD2. From germline, CDR1 is SGHRS and CDR2 YFSETQ. The CDR3 extends over 15 amino acids. The ends lost 0 bases at V and 7 bases at J; junction bases unmatched: 6. The CDR3 reads CASSLVAGGPWEQYV. CDR3 coding DNA: TGCGCCAGCAGCTTGGTAGCGGGAGGGCCGTGGGAGCAGTACGTC.

V usage is TRBV7-8 and J usage is TRBJ2-7, with 13 bases lining up with TRBD2. Germline CDR1 reads SGHVS; CDR2 reads FQNEAQ. The CDR3 is made up of 16 amino acids. V trimming: 1 base; J trimming: 4 bases; junction bases outside the gene matches: 4. The CDR3 nucleotides are TGTGCCAGCAGCTTAGGTGGACTAGCGGGGGTATACGAGCAGTACTTC. Amino acid sequence: CASSLGGLAGVYEQYF.

The rearrangement links TRBV19 to TRBJ2-2; TRBD2 matches 7 bases. Germline V gives CDR1 LNHDA, CDR2 SQIVND (reference sequence). Germline trimming cut 3 bases from V and 4 bases from J; bases unmatched to any gene: 11. The CDR3 contains 17 residues. Here the CDR3 reads CASSIDWTRSVTGELFF. Written as DNA, the CDR3 is TGTGCCAGTAGTATTGACTGGACTAGATCGGTCACCGGGGAGCTGTTTTTT.

This chain links TRBV10-1 with TRBJ2-5; 9 bases are shared with TRBD1. The J call may be mistaken, given a closer DNA end match to TRBJ2-7. Per germline, CDR1 WNHNN and CDR2 SYGVQD (reference sequence). This CDR3 has 15 residues. In DNA form, the CDR3 reads TGCGCCAGCAGTGATCCGGGACAGGGATCCTACGAGCAGTACTTC. It yields the protein CASSDPGQGSYEQYF.

The chain joins TRBV19 to TRBJ2-1, with 8 positions matching TRBD1. The length of the CDR3 is 11 residues. The V gene end was trimmed by 6 bases and the J gene end by 10 bases; junction bases not matched to a gene: 2. Germline V gives CDR1 LNHDA, CDR2 SQIVND (reference sequence). This CDR3 reads CASRDRGEQFF. The CDR3 bases are TGTGCCAGTAGAGACAGGGGAGAGCAGTTCTTC.

The chain couples TRBV9 to TRBJ2-1, with D possibly matching TRBD1 (5 bases). V gave up 0 bases and J gave up 6 bases, with 10 bases separating them. The CDR3 is 14 amino acids. The germline V gene encodes CDR1 SGDLS and CDR2 YYNGEE. The CDR3 sequence is CASSVGGALNEQFF. CDR3 bases: TGTGCCAGCAGCGTAGGGGGCGCACTCAATGAGCAGTTCTTC.

This clone showed up just a few times. The chain is built from TRBV5-8 and TRBJ2-5; possible D gene TRBD1, 5 bases. With 0 bases removed from V and 1 base from J, the gap between germline ends came to 13 bases. Germline CDR1 is SGHTS and CDR2 is YDEGEE. This CDR3 has 16 amino acids. CDR3 in amino acids: CASSLVGWGSQETQYF. CDR3 nucleotide sequence: TGTGCCAGCAGCTTGGTTGGTTGGGGCAGCCAAGAGACCCAGTACTTC.

The chain carries TRBV2 and TRBJ2-2, with D maybe TRBD2 (6 bases). CDR1 SNHLY and CDR2 FYNNEI come from the germline V gene. CDR3 size: 15 residues. Trimming cost V 0 bases and J 6 bases, with 11 bases left between them. For the CDR3, the DNA is TGTGCCAGCAGTGAAGCGCGGGATAGCCCCGGGGAGCTGTTTTTT. Translation: CASSEARDSPGELFF. The whole variable domain, remainder taken from reference TRBV2 and TRBJ2-2, is EPEVTQTPSHQVTQMGQEVILRCVPISNHLYFYWYRQILGQKVEFLVSFYNNEISEKSEIFDDQFSVERPDGSNFTLKIRSTKLEDSAMYFCASSEARDSPGELFFGEGSRLTVL.

This clone was observed a handful of times. This chain connects TRBV19 to TRBJ1-4; 10 bases match TRBD1. The CDR3 runs to 13 residues. Germline-derived CDR1 and CDR2 are LNHDA and SQIVND (reference sequence). The trim removed 8 bases at V and 8 bases at J, leaving 5 bases unmatched. The DNA of the CDR3 is TGTGCCAGTGGAAGGGACAGGGGCGAAAAACTGTTTTTT. Translated: CASGRDRGEKLFF.

The gene calls are TRBV20-1 and TRBJ2-5; TRBD1 is a possible D gene (6 bases). V lost 2 bases and J lost 13, with 14 bases in between. The V gene's germline CDR1 is DFQATT and CDR2 SNEGSKA (reference sequence). The CDR3 length is 11 residues. CDR3 loop: CSARQGKGVYF. As DNA, the CDR3 is TGCAGTGCTAGACAGGGGAAGGGAGTGTACTTC.

This chain connects TRBV6-5 to TRBJ2-3; 10 bases are a match to TRBD2. The germline gives CDR1 MNHEY, CDR2 SVGAGI. The CDR3 contains 15 residues. J lost 10 bases, V lost 2 bases, and 9 bases had no gene match. The chain's CDR3 is CASSYGASGSWPQYF. The CDR3 nucleotides are TGTGCCAGCAGTTACGGAGCTAGCGGGAGCTGGCCGCAGTATTTT.

V and J are TRBV4-1 and TRBJ2-3, with a tentative D call TRBD2 (5 bases). CDR1 is MGHRA and CDR2 is YSYEKL in the germline V gene. Trimming took off 2 bases at V and 1 base at J, with 13 bases between the two ends. The CDR3 extends over 16 amino acids. CDR3 protein: CASSQQLGTGTDTQYF. Here the CDR3 DNA reads TGCGCCAGCAGCCAACAACTAGGTACGGGCACAGATACGCAGTATTTT.

V is TRBV19 and J is TRBJ2-1; perhaps TRBD2 as D (6 bases). Germline CDR1 is LNHDA and CDR2 is SQIVND (reference sequence). This CDR3 spans 14 amino acids. V was clipped by 6 bases and J by 13 bases, with 22 bases between them. The CDR3 coding sequence is TGTGCCAGTAGGAGGGTGGGGGAGGCCCCTACCCAGTTCTTC. Protein product: CASRRVGEAPTQFF.

The CDR3 sequence is CASSPPGLAGGPNTQYF. The CDR3 region has the DNA TGTGCCAGCTCACCACCGGGGCTAGCGGGAGGCCCCAACACGCAGTATTTT. The J gene is TRBJ2-3, the V gene TRBV18; 11 bases match TRBD2. The V segment lost 0 bases and the J segment 9 bases; nucleotides outside the gene matches: 11. Germline CDR1 reads KGHSH; CDR2 reads LQKENI. The CDR3 is made up of 17 amino acids.

V and J are TRBV14 and TRBJ2-1; D is undetermined. Trimming shortened V by 8 bases and J by 0 bases, and 14 bases separated the two germline ends. CDR1 SGHDN and CDR2 FVKESK come from the germline V gene. CDR3 length: 15 amino acids. The CDR3 DNA follows: TGTGCCAGCGGTAACGGGTTACGCTCCTACAATGAGCAGTTCTTC. This gives the protein CASGNGLRSYNEQFF.

This rearrangement joins TRBV28 to TRBJ1-1; TRBD1 aligns across 8 bases. Trimming at V came to 5 bases and at J to 1 base, leaving 6 bases not matched to a gene. From germline, CDR1 is MDHEN and CDR2 SYDVKM. CDR3 length equals 15 residues. This CDR3 reads CASSRDRGENTEAFF. CDR3 DNA: TGTGCCAGCAGTAGAGACAGGGGCGAGAACACTGAAGCTTTCTTT.

This chain uses TRBV6-5 with TRBJ2-1, with 8 positions matching TRBD1. Germline-derived CDR1 and CDR2 are MNHEY and SVGAGI. There are 14 residues in the CDR3. Losses at the gene ends were 7 bases for V and 4 bases for J; bases not matched to a gene: 6. The CDR3 region is CASTRGQEYNEQFF. CDR3 nucleotide sequence: TGTGCCAGCACCCGGGGACAGGAATACAATGAGCAGTTCTTC.

The J gene is TRBJ1-6, the V gene TRBV7-2; possible D gene TRBD1, 6 bases. V lost 5 bases, J lost 7 bases, and 18 bases lay in between. The germline CDR1 and CDR2 sequences are SGHTA and FQGNSA. CDR3 length: 16 residues. The CDR3 sequence: CASSLTGIGANSPLHF. CDR3 bases: TGTGCCAGCAGCCTCACAGGGATTGGGGCCAATTCACCCCTCCACTTT.